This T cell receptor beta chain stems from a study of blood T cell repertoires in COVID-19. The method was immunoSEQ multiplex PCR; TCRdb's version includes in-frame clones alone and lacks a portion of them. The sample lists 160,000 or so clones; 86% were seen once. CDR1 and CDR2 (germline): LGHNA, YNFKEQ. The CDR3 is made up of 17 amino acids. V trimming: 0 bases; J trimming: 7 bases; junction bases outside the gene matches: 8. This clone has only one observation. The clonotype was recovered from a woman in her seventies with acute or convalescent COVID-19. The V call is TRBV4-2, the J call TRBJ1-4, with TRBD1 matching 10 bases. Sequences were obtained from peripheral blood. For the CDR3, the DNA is TGTGCCAGCAGCCAAGATGGAGGGACAGGGGTTGTTGAAAAACTGTTTTTT. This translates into CASSQDGGTGVVEKLFF.